Listed below are T cell receptor beta chains from one sample, sequenced in a study of response to subunit inactivated influenza vaccine. A single record per CDR3 protein comes from TCRdb applying MiXCR to the RT-PCR reads. In the table there are 610,000 or so distinct CDR3 sequences, 14% of which are singletons. The sequencing used PBMCs from blood, collected 12 days after vaccination. The source of these receptors is a man between 50 and 59 years old who received an inactivated influenza vaccine. CDR3s include the opening cysteine and the closing phenylalanine or tryptophan. The order of the fields is clone size, V gene, D gene, J gene, CDR3 protein, CDR3 DNA. A D gene is named only where the DNA matches it firmly. Clone size is shown for a subset of rows, as once, few, many or a class of expanded clone.

clone size: many; V gene: TRBV10-2; D gene: .; J gene: TRBJ2-7; CDR3 protein: CASRGVSYEQYF; CDR3 DNA: TGCGCCAGCAGGGGGGTTTCGTACGAGCAGTACTTC
clone size: few; V gene: TRBV6-1; D gene: .; J gene: TRBJ2-2; CDR3 protein: CASGDPVNTGELFF; CDR3 DNA: TGTGCCAGCGGGGACCCGGTGAACACCGGGGAGCTGTTTTTT
clone size: .; V gene: TRBV27; D gene: TRBD1; J gene: TRBJ2-3; CDR3 protein: CASSKRDRETDTRYF; CDR3 DNA: TGTGCCAGCAGTAAAAGGGACAGGGAAACAGATACGCGGTATTTT
clone size: .; V gene: TRBV2; D gene: .; J gene: TRBJ1-1; CDR3 protein: CASSWRASGGGPEAFF; CDR3 DNA: TGTGCCAGCAGTTGGCGGGCCTCTGGAGGCGGGCCTGAAGCTTTCTTT
clone size: many; V gene: TRBV7-3; D gene: TRBD1; J gene: TRBJ1-1; CDR3 protein: CASSLGGGTDTEAFF; CDR3 DNA: TGTGCCAGCAGCCTGGGGGGTGGGACAGACACTGAAGCTTTCTTT
clone size: many; V gene: TRBV29-1; D gene: .; J gene: TRBJ1-1; CDR3 protein: CSVVRAMNTEAFF; CDR3 DNA: TGCAGCGTTGTGAGGGCCATGAACACTGAAGCTTTCTTT
clone size: many; V gene: TRBV24-1; D gene: .; J gene: TRBJ2-1; CDR3 protein: CATSLGDNEQFF; CDR3 DNA: TGTGCCACCAGTCTGGGGGACAATGAGCAGTTCTTC
clone size: few; V gene: TRBV3-1; D gene: .; J gene: TRBJ1-2; CDR3 protein: CASSQGSPGYTF; CDR3 DNA: TGTGCCAGCAGCCAAGGTTCGCCTGGCTACACCTTC
clone size: few; V gene: TRBV25-1; D gene: .; J gene: TRBJ2-3; CDR3 protein: CASSDSGPTDTQYF; CDR3 DNA: TGTGCCAGCAGTGACTCGGGACCCACAGATACGCAGTATTTT
clone size: .; V gene: TRBV29-1; D gene: TRBD1; J gene: TRBJ1-2; CDR3 protein: CSVGGQGDGYTF; CDR3 DNA: TGCAGCGTTGGGGGACAGGGAGATGGCTACACCTTC
clone size: many; V gene: TRBV7-9; D gene: TRBD1; J gene: TRBJ2-3; CDR3 protein: CASSASETGVQYF; CDR3 DNA: TGTGCCAGCAGCGCCTCGGAGACAGGGGTGCAGTATTTT
clone size: few; V gene: TRBV29-1; D gene: TRBD1; J gene: TRBJ2-1; CDR3 protein: CSVRDRSNYNEQFF; CDR3 DNA: TGCAGCGTCAGGGACAGGAGTAACTACAATGAGCAGTTCTTC
clone size: once; V gene: TRBV7-9; D gene: .; J gene: TRBJ2-7; CDR3 protein: CASRPPLKSGLEQYF; CDR3 DNA: TGTGCCAGCAGACCCCCACTGAAATCAGGGCTTGAGCAGTACTTC
clone size: .; V gene: TRBV28; D gene: .; J gene: TRBJ1-1; CDR3 protein: CASSFPDSEAFF; CDR3 DNA: TGTGCCAGCAGTTTCCCGGACAGCGAAGCTTTCTTT
clone size: few; V gene: TRBV5-5; D gene: .; J gene: TRBJ2-6; CDR3 protein: CASSLPNSGANVLTF; CDR3 DNA: TGTGCCAGCAGCTTGCCCAACTCTGGGGCCAACGTCCTGACTTTC
clone size: few; V gene: TRBV20-1; D gene: .; J gene: TRBJ1-3; CDR3 protein: CSAPDLVDVNTIYF; CDR3 DNA: TGCAGTGCCCCGGACTTGGTCGATGTGAACACCATATATTTT
clone size: .; V gene: TRBV11-2; D gene: .; J gene: TRBJ1-5; CDR3 protein: CASSLDGRLNQPQHF; CDR3 DNA: TGTGCCAGCAGCTTAGATGGCAGGTTAAATCAGCCCCAGCATTTT
clone size: few; V gene: TRBV6-2/TRBV6-3; D gene: TRBD1; J gene: TRBJ1-5; CDR3 protein: CASSRTGFSNQPQHF; CDR3 DNA: TGTGCCAGCAGTCGGACAGGGTTTAGCAATCAGCCCCAGCATTTT
clone size: many; V gene: TRBV12-3/TRBV12-4; D gene: .; J gene: TRBJ2-7; CDR3 protein: CASSPGPRAEQYF; CDR3 DNA: TGTGCCAGCAGTCCCGGACCGAGGGCCGAGCAGTACTTC
clone size: many; V gene: TRBV7-9; D gene: .; J gene: TRBJ2-7; CDR3 protein: CASSLGTVSYEQYF; CDR3 DNA: TGTGCCAGCAGTTTAGGTACGGTTTCCTACGAGCAGTACTTC
clone size: few; V gene: TRBV28; D gene: .; J gene: TRBJ2-1; CDR3 protein: CASSFMRGASNNEQFF; CDR3 DNA: TGTGCCAGCAGTTTCATGCGGGGTGCTAGTAACAATGAGCAGTTCTTC
clone size: few; V gene: TRBV20-1; D gene: .; J gene: TRBJ2-2; CDR3 protein: CSAPGLANTGELFF; CDR3 DNA: TGCAGTGCTCCGGGTCTCGCGAACACCGGGGAGCTGTTTTTT
clone size: few; V gene: TRBV6-5; D gene: .; J gene: TRBJ2-7; CDR3 protein: CASLSSGKEQYF; CDR3 DNA: TGTGCCAGCCTAAGCTCCGGGAAGGAGCAGTACTTC
clone size: few; V gene: TRBV2; D gene: .; J gene: TRBJ2-1; CDR3 protein: CASSKTNNNYNEQFF; CDR3 DNA: TGTGCCAGCAGCAAGACTAACAATAACTACAATGAGCAGTTCTTC
clone size: .; V gene: TRBV6-2/TRBV6-3; D gene: TRBD2; J gene: TRBJ2-1; CDR3 protein: CASSYSGGYNEQFF; CDR3 DNA: TGTGCCAGCAGTTACTCGGGGGGGTACAATGAGCAGTTCTTC
clone size: few; V gene: TRBV5-1; D gene: .; J gene: TRBJ2-7; CDR3 protein: CASSLLYSYEQYF; CDR3 DNA: TGCGCCAGCAGCCTACTTTACTCCTACGAGCAGTACTTC
clone size: few; V gene: TRBV5-4; D gene: TRBD2; J gene: TRBJ2-1; CDR3 protein: CASSLGLAGSSYNEQFF; CDR3 DNA: TGTGCCAGCAGCTTGGGACTAGCGGGGAGCTCCTACAATGAGCAGTTCTTC
clone size: .; V gene: TRBV19; D gene: TRBD1; J gene: TRBJ2-3; CDR3 protein: CASSGQGHSTDTQYF; CDR3 DNA: TGTGCCAGTAGCGGACAGGGACATAGCACAGATACGCAGTATTTT
clone size: .; V gene: TRBV12-3/TRBV12-4; D gene: .; J gene: TRBJ2-3; CDR3 protein: CASRSFTYTDTQYF; CDR3 DNA: TGTGCCAGCAGGTCATTCACTTACACAGATACGCAGTATTTT